Reported below is one TCR beta chain. Its target is not known. Two oligonucleotides, mixed equimolar, formed the beta constant-region primer covering TRBC1 and TRBC2. Ligated cDNA was amplified by four rounds of PCR with nested alpha and beta constant-region primers and SP2. TCRdb recomputed calls from the UMI-ligation and nested PCR reads with MiXCR, one row per CDR3 protein. The sample consists of 85,000 to 130,000 distinct CDR3 sequences, around 13% of them appearing once. This record belongs to a study of naive and memory T cell subsets. Study-level results: Especially in CD8 cells, naive repertoires contained a few larger clonotypes, possibly CD45RA-re-expressing memory cells. In naive cells, over 85% of TCR sequences were seen only once.

Germline V gives CDR1 MNHEY, CDR2 SMNVEV (reference sequence). Trimming stripped 3 bases from V and 4 bases from J, with 18 bases between. This CDR3 has 16 amino acids. The sequencing sample was made of naive CD8+ T cells from blood. The rearrangement links TRBV27 to TRBJ1-2; the D is unclear. This clonotype was obtained from a human donor in good health. CDR3 sequence (DNA): TGTGCCAGCAGTTTCCAACGGGCCACTAAACCCTATGGCTACACCTTC. The encoded protein is CASSFQRATKPYGYTF.